Here is one T cell receptor beta chain with its context. Its cognate antigen is unknown. This CDR3 has 15 amino acids. The germline CDR1 and CDR2 sequences are DFQATT and SNEGSKA (reference sequence). V was pared by 5 bases and J by 5 bases, with 14 bases of the junction left unmatched. Sequencing used immunoSEQ version 4 in survey mode. Profiled with immunoSEQ multiplex PCR; TCRdb holds only in-frame clones, not every one. The sample lists 18,000 or so clones; 75% to 85% were seen once. The sample is drawn from a study of persistence of HIV-infected CD4 T cells. Cells were stimulated with CMV-infected fibroblast lysates at 10 ug/mL. Sorting selected CD4+ T cells upregulating both CD40 ligand and CD69. Broader study findings: CMV- and Gag-responding cells had lower TCRbeta richness than CD3/CD28-responding cells. Rare CMV-responding cells carrying HIV-1 proviruses were not analyzed separately for TCR. Degenerate expanded CDR3beta sequences were enriched among CMV- and Gag-responding cells.

This TCR came from an adult man with HIV who was CMV-seropositive. Material: CD4+ T cells sorted from PBMCs after approximately 20-hour stimulation, obtained from a patient who received antiretroviral therapy. The chain employs TRBV20-1 and TRBJ2-7, with TRBD1 matching over 8 bases. The DNA for the CDR3 is TGCAGTGCTTGTGGCCCCGGACAGGGCGTCAACGAGCAGTACTTC. Amino acid sequence: CSACGPGQGVNEQYF.